This entry describes one TCR beta chain. This record comes from a study of blood T cell repertoires in COVID-19. The overall study: Collection of acute and convalescent COVID-19 samples took place in the United States, Italy and Spain. Nucleic acid was either cDNA or gDNA, and it came from T cells, B-cell-depleted T cells, or PBMCs.

Methods used by the authors: How many nucleated cells were present was estimated from reference gene primer amplification. Only in-frame clones appear in the TCRdb table, and some are missing; sequencing was by immunoSEQ multiplex PCR. V and J calls and clone size follow that table, whereas D and trimming were derived from the DNA. The sample shows roughly 150,000 clones, 88% of them seen only once. The trim removed 5 bases at V and 4 bases at J, leaving 9 bases unmatched. This CDR3 spans 15 amino acids. The germline V gene has CDR1 LNHDA and CDR2 SQIVND (reference sequence). This sequence was found in a man in his fifties or sixties who had recovered from COVID-19. The rearrangement uses TRBV19 and TRBJ1-2; 8 nucleotides line up with TRBD1. Material: peripheral blood. The CDR3 sequence is CASSVDRDKFYGYTF. CDR3 DNA sequence: TGTGCCAGTAGTGTGGACAGGGACAAATTCTATGGCTACACCTTC.